The 12 T cell receptor beta chains reported below all come from one sample, sequenced in a study of T cell repertoires in cytomegalovirus infection. TCRdb passed the reads through MiXCR, listing each CDR3 protein once. The sample yields fewer than 550,000 distinct CDR3 sequences, more than 25% seen once. The sequenced material came from PBMCs. Every receptor here comes from a human donor in good health (CMV status not recorded). Some clones in this sample may be carry-over from other donors' samples.

Worth noting for this clonotype: This may arise from a read error, as a much more abundant clone is one base away. The J gene is TRBJ2-1, the V gene TRBV7-2; perhaps TRBD2 as D (5 bases). This CDR3 is 16 amino acids long. Trimming removed 7 bases from V and 7 bases from J, with 23 bases in between. Looked up from germline, CDR1 is SGHTA and CDR2 is FQGNSA. In DNA form, the CDR3 reads TGTGCCAGCAACTTCCTTCCGGAGGCCGGTGTGAATGAGCAGTTCTTC. It specifies CASNFLPEAGVNEQFF.

The rearrangement uses TRBV24-1 and TRBJ2-1; TRBD2 is a possible D gene (6 bases). Germline loops: CDR1 KGHDR, CDR2 SFDVKD. This CDR3 has 17 amino acids. Trimming cost V 4 bases and J 0 bases, with 15 bases left between them. CDR3 nucleotide sequence: TGTGCCACCAGTGACCCGGGGGTCATTAGCTCCTACAATGAGCAGTTCTTC. It encodes CATSDPGVISSYNEQFF.

This clonotype was recorded at least ten times. CDR3 DNA sequence: TGTGCCAGCAGCTTAGCTCTTAGCGGAAAAACAGATACGCAGTATTTT. It encodes CASSLALSGKTDTQYF. The chain has TRBV7-8 and TRBJ2-3; a weak D match, TRBD2 (6 bases). Germline-derived CDR1 and CDR2 are SGHVS and FQNEAQ. V was pared by 0 bases and J by 3 bases, with 13 bases between. The CDR3 is 16 residues long.

Only a few counts were recorded for this clonotype. The chain recombines TRBV9 with TRBJ2-3; 8 nucleotides line up with TRBD2. Germline V CDR1 and CDR2: SGDLS, YYNGEE. The trim removed 0 bases at V and 2 bases at J, leaving 5 bases unmatched. There are 16 residues in the CDR3. The CDR3 coding sequence is TGTGCCAGCAGCGTAGAAGCTAGCGGGTTCACAGATACGCAGTATTTT. Its translation: CASSVEASGFTDTQYF.

This clonotype has just a few counts. The rearrangement links TRBV28 to TRBJ1-1, with TRBD1 identical over 10 bases. Trimming took 2 bases from V and 6 from J; bases not matched to a gene: 12. The CDR3 runs to 17 residues. CDR1 MDHEN and CDR2 SYDVKM come from the germline V gene. CDR3 sequence reads: CASSLHGTGAVGPEAFF. CDR3 nucleotide sequence: TGTGCCAGCAGTTTACACGGGACAGGGGCGGTTGGACCTGAAGCTTTCTTT. The full variable domain, rest sourced from reference TRBV28 and TRBJ1-1, is DVKVTQSSRYLVKRTGEKVFLECVQDMDHENMFWYRQDPGLGLRLIYFSYDVKMKEKGDIPEGYSVSREKKERFSLILESASTNQTSMYLCASSLHGTGAVGPEAFFGQGTRLTVV.

As to this clonotype: Without the conserved terminal phenylalanine or tryptophan, this CDR3 likely stems from a read error. J is TRBJ1-5 and V is TRBV7-8; tentatively, D is TRBD1 (5 bases). Germline CDR1 reads SGHVS; CDR2 reads FQNEAQ. Trimming left V 4 bases short and J 0 bases short, with 10 bases between. The CDR3 is made up of 15 amino acids. The CDR3 nucleotides are TGTGCCAGCAGCTCGAGGGGTTATAGCAATCAGCCCCAGCATTCT. This translates into CASSSRGYSNQPQHS.

This clonotype occurred many times. The rearrangement joins TRBV7-6 to TRBJ2-6; D remains ambiguous. The CDR3 has 19 amino acids. Trimming left V 6 bases short and J 4 bases short, with 25 bases between. Germline-derived CDR1 and CDR2 are SGHVS and FNYEAQ. Here the CDR3 reads CASSLRTGPPWPGANVLTF. CDR3 DNA sequence: TGTGCCAGCAGTTTACGTACCGGGCCCCCCTGGCCCGGGGCCAACGTCCTGACTTTC.

The chain uses TRBV12-3 or TRBV12-4 and TRBJ1-5, with D perhaps matching TRBD1 (6 bases). There are 16 residues in the CDR3. The germline V and J ends were trimmed by 3 bases and 4 bases, with 16 bases remaining between them. CDR3 bases: TGTGCCAGCAGTTTCGGGACACCTACTGAAAATCAGCCCCAGCATTTT. Protein sequence: CASSFGTPTENQPQHF.

The V and J genes are TRBV30 and TRBJ1-6; 11 nucleotides match TRBD1. The CDR3 extends over 16 amino acids. The germline V gene encodes CDR1 GTSNPN and CDR2 SVGIG (reference sequence). After removal of 2 bases from V and 9 bases from J, the junction contained 9 bases not matched to a gene. The CDR3 sequence is CAWSQPGDRGGSPLHF. The CDR3 nucleotides read TGTGCCTGGAGTCAACCCGGGGACAGGGGGGGTTCACCCCTCCACTTT.

The V gene is TRBV29-1, the J gene TRBJ2-7, with D possibly matching TRBD1 (5 bases). The CDR3 is 12 residues long. The germline V and J ends were trimmed by 4 bases and 9 bases, with 16 bases remaining between them. The germline V gene has CDR1 SQVTM and CDR2 ANQGSEA. In DNA, the CDR3 is TGCAGCGTTGGGACATCGCAGGATCCGCAGTACTTC. Translated, it gives CSVGTSQDPQYF.

This clonotype was counted a few times. The chain recombines TRBV27 with TRBJ1-6, with D unclear. Trimming pared 3 bases from V and 10 bases from J, leaving 16 bases between. CDR1 and CDR2 from the germline V gene are MNHEY and SMNVEV (reference sequence). This CDR3 spans 15 amino acids. The CDR3 sequence is CASSFSGIADSPLHF. CDR3 in DNA: TGTGCCAGCAGTTTCTCGGGGATAGCTGACTCACCCCTCCACTTT.

As concerns this clonotype: A read error may explain this, as a much larger clone is one base away. The gene calls are TRBV7-2 and TRBJ2-5; 7 positions agree with TRBD1. In germline, CDR1 is SGHTA, CDR2 FQGNSA. The V segment lost 4 bases and the J segment 4 bases; nucleotides outside the gene matches: 3. CDR3 size: 13 residues. The chain's CDR3 is CASSWDSGETQYF. The CDR3, as DNA: TGTGCCAGCAGCTGGGACAGCGGAGAGACCCAGTACTTC.